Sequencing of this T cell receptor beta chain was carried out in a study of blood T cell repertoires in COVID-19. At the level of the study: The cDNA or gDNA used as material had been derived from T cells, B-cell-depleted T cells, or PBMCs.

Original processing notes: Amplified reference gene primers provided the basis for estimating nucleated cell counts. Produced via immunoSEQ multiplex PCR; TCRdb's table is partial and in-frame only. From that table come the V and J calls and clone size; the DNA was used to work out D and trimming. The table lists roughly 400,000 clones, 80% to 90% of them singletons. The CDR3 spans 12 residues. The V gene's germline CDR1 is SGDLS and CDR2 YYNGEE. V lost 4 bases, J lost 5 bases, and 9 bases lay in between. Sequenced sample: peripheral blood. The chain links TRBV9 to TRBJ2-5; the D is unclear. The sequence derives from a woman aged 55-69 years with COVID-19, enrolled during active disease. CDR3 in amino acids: CASSLPGETQYF. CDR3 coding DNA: TGTGCCAGCAGCCTCCCCGGGGAGACCCAGTACTTC.